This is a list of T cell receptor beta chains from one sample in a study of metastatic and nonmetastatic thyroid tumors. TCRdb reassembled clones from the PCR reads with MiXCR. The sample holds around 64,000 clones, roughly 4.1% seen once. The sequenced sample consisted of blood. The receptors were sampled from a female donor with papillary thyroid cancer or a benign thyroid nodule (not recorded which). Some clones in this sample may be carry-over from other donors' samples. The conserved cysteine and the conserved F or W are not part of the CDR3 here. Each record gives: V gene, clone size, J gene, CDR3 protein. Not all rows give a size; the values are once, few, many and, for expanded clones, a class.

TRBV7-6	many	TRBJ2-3	ASSRQGAYADTQY
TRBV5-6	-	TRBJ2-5	ASSLSAGKETQY
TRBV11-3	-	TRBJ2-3	ASSRLSADTQY
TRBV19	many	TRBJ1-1	ASTGFNAEAF
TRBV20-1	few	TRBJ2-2	SATDRESNTGELF
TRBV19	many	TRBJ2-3	ASSIPRGLAGAADTQY
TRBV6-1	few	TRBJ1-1	ASRFDSTGNTEAF
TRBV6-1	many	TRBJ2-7	ASSEQDSYEQY
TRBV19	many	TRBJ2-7	ATRGTGTHEQY
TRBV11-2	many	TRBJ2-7	ASSLAGGVSYEQY
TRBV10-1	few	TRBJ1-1	ASSESRYTEAF
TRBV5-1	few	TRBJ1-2	AISLCTSDLGYT
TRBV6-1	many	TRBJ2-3	ASNHYPGLVGGGVDTQY
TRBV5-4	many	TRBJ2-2	ASSPTGTGGGELF
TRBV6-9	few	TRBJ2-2	ASSHSGGADSVGELF
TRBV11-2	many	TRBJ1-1	ASSLDPFNTEAF
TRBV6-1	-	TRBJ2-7	ASSKWPRGSYEQY
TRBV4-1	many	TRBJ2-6	ASSQVSGANVLT
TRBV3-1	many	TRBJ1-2	ASSQVTQGYT
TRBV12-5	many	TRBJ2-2	ASGLAPGGGTGELF
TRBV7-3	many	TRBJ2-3	ASSSLAGSGDTQY
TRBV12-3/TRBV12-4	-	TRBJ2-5	ASSLAYQETQY
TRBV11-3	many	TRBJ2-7	ASSIGHAGIVSSYEQY
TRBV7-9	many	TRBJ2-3	ASSLVLRAGADTQY
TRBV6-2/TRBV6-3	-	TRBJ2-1	ASSYNRLAGNYNEQF
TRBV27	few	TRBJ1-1	ASAVTVNTEAF
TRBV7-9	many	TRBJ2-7	ASSLGASGLDEQY
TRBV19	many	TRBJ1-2	AGRSGQGGNGYT
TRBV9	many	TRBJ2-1	ASSEAPGRVNEQF
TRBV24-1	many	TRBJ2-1	ATSDPGTASLDEQF
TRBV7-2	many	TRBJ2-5	ASNHVGSQETQY
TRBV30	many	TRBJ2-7	AWSLAAYEQY
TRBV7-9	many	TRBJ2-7	ASSSQRASPYEQY
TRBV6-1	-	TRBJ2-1	ASRRAGDYNEQF
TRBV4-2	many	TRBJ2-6	ASGPDRGSASGANVLT
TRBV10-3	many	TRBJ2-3	AIGYRGTDTQY
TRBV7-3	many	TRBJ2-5	AEPGQTQY
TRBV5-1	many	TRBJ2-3	ASPTCTDTRY
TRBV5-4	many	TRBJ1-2	ASRSPGSLYGYT
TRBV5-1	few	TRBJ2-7	ASSLVRCPGQGVGEQY
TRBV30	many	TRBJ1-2	AWSLYSYGYT
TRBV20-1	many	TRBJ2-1	SAATSGREQF
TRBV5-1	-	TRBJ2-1	ASSRDRANEQF
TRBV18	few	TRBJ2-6	ASSPAGSSGANVLT
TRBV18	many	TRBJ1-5	ASSPEQNRGQPQH
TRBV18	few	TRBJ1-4	ASSPDRQGLKLF